This TCR beta chain was profiled in a study of blood T cells in healthy people across ages. This CDR3 spans 13 amino acids. Trimming removed 5 bases from V and 9 bases from J, with 11 bases in between. In each sample, at least 7 million PBMCs were isolated. The sample holds a few counts of this clonotype. Its antigen is currently unknown. Study results and caveats: Compared with aged donors, long-lived donors showed fewer expanded clones, suggesting selection.

The use of a sample-barcoded 5' primer and a J-beta primer mix characterized a second PCR of about 7 to 12 cycles. A tag from a template-switch adaptor with 12 random nucleotides marked each cDNA molecule. TCRdb analysed the 5' RACE reads with MiXCR anew, one entry per CDR3 protein. The table includes hundreds of thousands of distinct CDR3 sequences, around 36% detected once. The J gene is TRBJ1-6, the V gene TRBV12-3 or TRBV12-4; D is uncertain. The TCR sequence derives from a man younger than 35 in good health. Sequencing was performed on blood. The CDR3 nucleotides read TGTGCCAGCAGTCGCAACAATCGTTCACCCCTCCACTTT. This sequence encodes CASSRNNRSPLHF.